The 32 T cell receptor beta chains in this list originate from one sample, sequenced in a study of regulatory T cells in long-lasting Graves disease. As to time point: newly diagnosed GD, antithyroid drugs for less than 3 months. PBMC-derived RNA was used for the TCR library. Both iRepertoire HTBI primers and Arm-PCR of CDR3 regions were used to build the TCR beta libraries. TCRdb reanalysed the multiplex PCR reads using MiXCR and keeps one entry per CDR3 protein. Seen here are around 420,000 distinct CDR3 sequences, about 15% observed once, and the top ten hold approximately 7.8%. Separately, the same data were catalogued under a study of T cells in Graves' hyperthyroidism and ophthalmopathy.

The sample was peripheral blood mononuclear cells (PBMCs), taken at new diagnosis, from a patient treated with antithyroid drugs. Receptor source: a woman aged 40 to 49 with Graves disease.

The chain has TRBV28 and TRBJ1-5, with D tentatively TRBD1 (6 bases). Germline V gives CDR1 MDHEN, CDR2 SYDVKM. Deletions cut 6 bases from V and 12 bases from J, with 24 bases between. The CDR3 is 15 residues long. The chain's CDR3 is CASRPWTDRNKHQHF. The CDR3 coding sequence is TGTGCCAGCAGACCCTGGACAGATCGCAATAAGCACCAGCATTTT.

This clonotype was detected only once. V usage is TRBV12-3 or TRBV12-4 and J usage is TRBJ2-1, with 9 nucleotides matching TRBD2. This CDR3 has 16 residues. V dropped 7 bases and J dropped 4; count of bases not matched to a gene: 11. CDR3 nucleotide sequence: TGTGCCAGCAATCTAGCGGGATCCCCCAGGTACAATGAGCAGTTCTTC. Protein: CASNLAGSPRYNEQFF.

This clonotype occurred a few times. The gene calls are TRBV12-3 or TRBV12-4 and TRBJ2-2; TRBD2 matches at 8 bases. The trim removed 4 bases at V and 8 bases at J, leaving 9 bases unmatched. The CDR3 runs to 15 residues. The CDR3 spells CASSSSGGPRGELFF. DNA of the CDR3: TGTGCCAGCAGTTCCTCGGGAGGGCCGAGGGGGGAGCTGTTTTTT.

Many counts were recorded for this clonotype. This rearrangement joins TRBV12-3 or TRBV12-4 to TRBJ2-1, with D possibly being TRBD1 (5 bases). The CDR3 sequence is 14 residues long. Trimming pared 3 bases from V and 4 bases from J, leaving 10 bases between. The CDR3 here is CASSFQGLYNEQFF. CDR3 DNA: TGTGCCAGCAGTTTCCAGGGCCTTTACAATGAGCAGTTCTTC.

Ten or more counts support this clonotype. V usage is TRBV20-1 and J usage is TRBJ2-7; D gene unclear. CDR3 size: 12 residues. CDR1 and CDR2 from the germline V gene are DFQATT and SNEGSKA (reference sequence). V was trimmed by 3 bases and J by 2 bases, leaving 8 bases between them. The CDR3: CSASWETYEQYF. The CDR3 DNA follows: TGCAGTGCTAGCTGGGAAACCTACGAGCAGTACTTC.

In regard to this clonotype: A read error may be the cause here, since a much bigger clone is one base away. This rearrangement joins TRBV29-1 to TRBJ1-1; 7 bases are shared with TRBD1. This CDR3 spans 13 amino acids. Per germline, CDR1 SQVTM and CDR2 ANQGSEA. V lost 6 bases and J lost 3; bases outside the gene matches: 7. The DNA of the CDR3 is TGCAGCGTAGAGGGACAGAGGGACACTGAAGCTTTCTTT. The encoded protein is CSVEGQRDTEAFF.

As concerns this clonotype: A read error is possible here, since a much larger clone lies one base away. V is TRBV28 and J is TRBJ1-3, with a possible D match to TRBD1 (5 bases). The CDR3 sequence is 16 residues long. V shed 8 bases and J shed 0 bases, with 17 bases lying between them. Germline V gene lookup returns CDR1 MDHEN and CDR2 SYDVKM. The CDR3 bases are TGTGCCAGCGGGAAGGGGTTGGTGAGCTCTGGAAACACCATATATTTT. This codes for CASGKGLVSSGNTIYF.

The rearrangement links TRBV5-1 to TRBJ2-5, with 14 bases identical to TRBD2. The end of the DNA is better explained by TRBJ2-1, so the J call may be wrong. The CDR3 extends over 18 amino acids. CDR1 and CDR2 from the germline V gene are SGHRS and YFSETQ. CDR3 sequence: CASSLAGTSGSFYNEQFF. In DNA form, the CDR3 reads TGCGCCAGCAGCTTGGCGGGGACTAGCGGGAGTTTCTACAATGAGCAGTTCTTC.

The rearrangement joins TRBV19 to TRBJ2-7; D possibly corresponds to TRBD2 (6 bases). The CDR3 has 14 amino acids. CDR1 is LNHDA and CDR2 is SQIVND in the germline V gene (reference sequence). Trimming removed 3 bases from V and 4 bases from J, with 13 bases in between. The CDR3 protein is CASSIGTLGYEQYF. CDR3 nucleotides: TGTGCCAGTAGTATCGGGACTTTGGGGTACGAGCAGTACTTC. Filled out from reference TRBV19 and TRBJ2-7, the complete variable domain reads DGGITQSPKYLFRKEGQNVTLSCEQNLNHDAMYWYRQDPGQGLRLIYYSQIVNDFQKGDIAEGYSVSREKKESFPLTVTSAQKNPTAFYLCASSIGTLGYEQYFGPGTRLTVT.

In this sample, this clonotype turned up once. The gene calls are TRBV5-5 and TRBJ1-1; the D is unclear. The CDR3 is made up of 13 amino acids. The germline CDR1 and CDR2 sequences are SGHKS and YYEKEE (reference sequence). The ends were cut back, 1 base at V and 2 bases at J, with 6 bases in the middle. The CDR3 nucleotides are TGTGCCAGCAGCTTGTCAGACAACACTGAAGCTTTCTTT. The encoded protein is CASSLSDNTEAFF.

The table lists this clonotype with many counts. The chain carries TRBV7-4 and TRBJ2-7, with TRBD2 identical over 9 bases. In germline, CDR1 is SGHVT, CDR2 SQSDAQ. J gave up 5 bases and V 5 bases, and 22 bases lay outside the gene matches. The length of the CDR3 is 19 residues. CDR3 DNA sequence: TGTGCCAGCAGCAATATTCCCTCTAGCGGGACCTCCCCGGTTGACGAGCAGTACTTC. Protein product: CASSNIPSSGTSPVDEQYF.

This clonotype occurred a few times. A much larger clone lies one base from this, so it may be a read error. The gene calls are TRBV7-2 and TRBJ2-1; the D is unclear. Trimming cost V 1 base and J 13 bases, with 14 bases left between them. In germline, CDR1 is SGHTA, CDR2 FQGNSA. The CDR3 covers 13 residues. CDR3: CASSLGPKETQFF. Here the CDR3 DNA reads TGTGCCAGCAGCTTAGGCCCCAAAGAGACCCAGTTCTTC.

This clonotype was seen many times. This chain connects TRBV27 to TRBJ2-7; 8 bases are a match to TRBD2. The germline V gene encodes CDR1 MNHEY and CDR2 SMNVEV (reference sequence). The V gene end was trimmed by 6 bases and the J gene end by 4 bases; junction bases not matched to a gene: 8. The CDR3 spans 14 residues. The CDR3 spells CASSRREEMYEQYF. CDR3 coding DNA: TGTGCCAGCAGCAGGCGGGAGGAAATGTACGAGCAGTACTTC.

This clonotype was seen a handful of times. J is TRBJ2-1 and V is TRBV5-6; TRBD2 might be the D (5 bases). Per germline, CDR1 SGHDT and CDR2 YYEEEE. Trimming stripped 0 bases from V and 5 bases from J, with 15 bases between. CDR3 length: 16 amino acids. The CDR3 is CASSLAGRAYNNEQFF. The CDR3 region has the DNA TGTGCCAGCAGCTTGGCCGGGCGGGCCTACAACAATGAGCAGTTCTTC.

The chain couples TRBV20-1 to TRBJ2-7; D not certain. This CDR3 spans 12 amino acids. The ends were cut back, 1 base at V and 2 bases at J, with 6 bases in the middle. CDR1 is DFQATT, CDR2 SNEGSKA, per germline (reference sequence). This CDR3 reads CSARGSTYEQYF. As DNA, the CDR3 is TGCAGTGCTAGAGGGTCCACCTACGAGCAGTACTTC.

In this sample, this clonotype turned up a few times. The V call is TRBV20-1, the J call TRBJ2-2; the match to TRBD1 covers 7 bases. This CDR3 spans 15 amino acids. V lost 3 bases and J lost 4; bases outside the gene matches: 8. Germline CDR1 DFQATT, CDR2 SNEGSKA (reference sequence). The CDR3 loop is CSARATGVRTGELFF. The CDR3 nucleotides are TGCAGTGCTAGGGCTACAGGGGTACGCACCGGGGAGCTGTTTTTT.

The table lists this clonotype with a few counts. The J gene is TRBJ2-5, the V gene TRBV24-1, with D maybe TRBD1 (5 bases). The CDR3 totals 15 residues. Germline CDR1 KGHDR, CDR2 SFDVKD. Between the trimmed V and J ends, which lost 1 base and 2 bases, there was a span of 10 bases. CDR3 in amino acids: CATSDLGQGQETQYF. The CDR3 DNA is TGTGCCACCAGTGATTTAGGGCAGGGACAAGAGACCCAGTACTTC.

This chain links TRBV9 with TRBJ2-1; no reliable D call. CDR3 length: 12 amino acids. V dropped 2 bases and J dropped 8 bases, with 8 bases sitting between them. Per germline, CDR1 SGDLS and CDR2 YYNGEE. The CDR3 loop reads CASSVPRDEQFF. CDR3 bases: TGTGCCAGCAGCGTCCCTAGGGATGAGCAGTTCTTC.

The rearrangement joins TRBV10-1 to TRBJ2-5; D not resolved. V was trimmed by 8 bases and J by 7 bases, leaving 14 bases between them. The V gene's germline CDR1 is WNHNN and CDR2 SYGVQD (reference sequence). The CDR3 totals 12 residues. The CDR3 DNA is TGCGCCAGCGGATCCGACCTCGGGACCCAGTACTTC. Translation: CASGSDLGTQYF.

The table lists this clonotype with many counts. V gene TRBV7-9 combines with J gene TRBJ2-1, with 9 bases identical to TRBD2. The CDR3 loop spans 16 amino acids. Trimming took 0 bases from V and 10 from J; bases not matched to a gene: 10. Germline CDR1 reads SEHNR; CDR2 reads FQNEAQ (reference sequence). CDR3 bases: TGTGCCAGCAGCTTAGCGTCGGCGGGAGGGCGGCTGGAGCAGTTCTTC. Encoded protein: CASSLASAGGRLEQFF.

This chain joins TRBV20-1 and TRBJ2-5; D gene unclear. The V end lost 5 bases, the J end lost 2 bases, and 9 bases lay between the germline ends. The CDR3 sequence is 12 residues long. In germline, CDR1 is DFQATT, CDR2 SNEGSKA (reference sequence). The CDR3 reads CSAQWTQETQYF. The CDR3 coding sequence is TGCAGTGCTCAGTGGACGCAAGAGACCCAGTACTTC.

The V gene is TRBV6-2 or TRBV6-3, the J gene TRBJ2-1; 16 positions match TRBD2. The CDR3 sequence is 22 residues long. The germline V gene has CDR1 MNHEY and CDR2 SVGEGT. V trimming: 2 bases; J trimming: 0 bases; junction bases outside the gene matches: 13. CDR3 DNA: TGTGCCAGCAGTTACCCGTCCTACCCGGGACTAGCGGGAGGGAGCTCCTACAATGAGCAGTTCTTC. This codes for CASSYPSYPGLAGGSSYNEQFF.

The CDR3 nucleotides are TGCGCCAGCAGACGAGGGACTAGCGGCTCTGGGGCCAACGTCCTGACTTTC. Residues: CASRRGTSGSGANVLTF. The chain employs TRBV4-1 and TRBJ2-6; 11 bases are shared with TRBD2. V dropped 6 bases and J dropped 0; count of bases not matched to a gene: 4. CDR1 and CDR2 from the germline V gene are MGHRA and YSYEKL. This CDR3 comprises 17 residues.

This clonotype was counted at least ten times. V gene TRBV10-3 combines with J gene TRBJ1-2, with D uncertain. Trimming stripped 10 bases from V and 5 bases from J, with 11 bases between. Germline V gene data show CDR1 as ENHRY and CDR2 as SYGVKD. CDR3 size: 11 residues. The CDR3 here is CATLDLYGYTF. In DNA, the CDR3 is TGTGCCACCCTAGACCTTTATGGCTACACCTTC.

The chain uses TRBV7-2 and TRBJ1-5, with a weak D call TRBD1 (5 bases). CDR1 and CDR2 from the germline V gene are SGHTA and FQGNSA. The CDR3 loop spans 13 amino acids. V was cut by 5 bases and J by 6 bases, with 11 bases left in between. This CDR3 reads CASSPQGSQPQHF. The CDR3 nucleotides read TGTGCCAGCAGCCCCCAGGGAAGTCAGCCCCAGCATTTT.

This chain's CDR3 is CASSVTAGGSKNIQYF. CDR3 sequence (DNA): TGTGCCAGCAGCGTTACAGCGGGAGGTTCCAAAAACATTCAGTACTTC. This chain connects TRBV9 to TRBJ2-4; 9 bases are a match to TRBD2. V was clipped by 2 bases and J by 2 bases; unmatched bases: 5. From germline, CDR1 is SGDLS and CDR2 YYNGEE. The CDR3 is made up of 16 amino acids.

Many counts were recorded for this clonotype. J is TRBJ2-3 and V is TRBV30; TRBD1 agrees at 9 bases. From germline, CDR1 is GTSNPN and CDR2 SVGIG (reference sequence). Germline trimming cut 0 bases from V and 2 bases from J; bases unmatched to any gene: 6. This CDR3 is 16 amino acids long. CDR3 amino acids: CAWSVPRTGDTDTQYF. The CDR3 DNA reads TGTGCCTGGAGTGTACCGCGGACAGGGGACACAGATACGCAGTATTTT.

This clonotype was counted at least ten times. CDR3 region: CASSLYQYTQQFF. CDR3 nucleotide sequence: TGTGCCAGCAGCTTATATCAGTACACCCAGCAGTTCTTC. The gene calls are TRBV7-2 and TRBJ2-1; D is uncertain. The V end lost 2 bases, the J end lost 11 bases, and 13 bases lay between the germline ends. The CDR3 is 13 residues long. Germline CDR1 SGHTA, CDR2 FQGNSA.

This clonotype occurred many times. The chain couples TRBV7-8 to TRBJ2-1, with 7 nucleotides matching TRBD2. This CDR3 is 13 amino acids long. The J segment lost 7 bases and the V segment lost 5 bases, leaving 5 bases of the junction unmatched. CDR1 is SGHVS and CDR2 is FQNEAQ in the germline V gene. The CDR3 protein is CASSQYSGNEQFF. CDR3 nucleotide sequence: TGTGCCAGCAGCCAATATAGCGGGAATGAGCAGTTCTTC. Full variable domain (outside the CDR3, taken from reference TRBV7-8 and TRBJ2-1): GAGVSQSPRYKVAKRGQDVALRCDPISGHVSLFWYQQALGQGPEFLTYFQNEAQLDKSGLPSDRFFAERPEGSVSTLKIQRTQQEDSAVYLCASSQYSGNEQFFGPGTRLTVL.

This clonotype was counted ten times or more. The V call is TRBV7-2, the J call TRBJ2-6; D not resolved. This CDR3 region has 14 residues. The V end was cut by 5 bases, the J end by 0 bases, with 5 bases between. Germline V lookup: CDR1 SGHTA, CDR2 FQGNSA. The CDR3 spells CASSAYSGANVLTF. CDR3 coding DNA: TGTGCCAGCAGCGCGTACTCTGGGGCCAACGTCCTGACTTTC.

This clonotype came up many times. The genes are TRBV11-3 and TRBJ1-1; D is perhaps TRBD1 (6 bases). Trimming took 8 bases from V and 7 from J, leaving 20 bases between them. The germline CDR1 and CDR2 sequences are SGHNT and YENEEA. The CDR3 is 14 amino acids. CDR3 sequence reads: CASRPGGLGGEAFF. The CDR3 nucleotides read TGTGCCAGCCGACCCGGGGGGCTCGGTGGTGAAGCTTTCTTT.

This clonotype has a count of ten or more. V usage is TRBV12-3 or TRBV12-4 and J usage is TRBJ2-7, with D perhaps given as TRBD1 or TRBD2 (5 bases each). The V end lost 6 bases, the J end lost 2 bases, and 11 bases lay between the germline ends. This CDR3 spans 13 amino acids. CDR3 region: CASRPGTTYEQYF. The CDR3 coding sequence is TGTGCCAGCAGACCGGGGACCACCTACGAGCAGTACTTC.